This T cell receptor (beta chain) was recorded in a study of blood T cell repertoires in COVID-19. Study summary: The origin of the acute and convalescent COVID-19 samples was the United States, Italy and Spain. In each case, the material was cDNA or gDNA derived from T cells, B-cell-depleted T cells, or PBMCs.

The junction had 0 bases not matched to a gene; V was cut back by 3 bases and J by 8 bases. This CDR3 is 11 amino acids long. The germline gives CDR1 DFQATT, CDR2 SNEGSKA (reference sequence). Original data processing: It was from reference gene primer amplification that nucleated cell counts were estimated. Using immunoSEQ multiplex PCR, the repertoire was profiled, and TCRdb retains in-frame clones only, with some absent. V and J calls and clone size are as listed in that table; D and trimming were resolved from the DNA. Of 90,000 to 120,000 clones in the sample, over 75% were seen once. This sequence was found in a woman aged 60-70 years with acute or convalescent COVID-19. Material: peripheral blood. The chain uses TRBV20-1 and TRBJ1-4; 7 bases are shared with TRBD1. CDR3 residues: CSARTGEKLFF. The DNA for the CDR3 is TGCAGTGCTAGGACAGGGGAAAAACTGTTTTTT.